This T cell receptor beta chain was obtained from a study of blood T cell repertoires in COVID-19. The overall study: The study drew acute and convalescent COVID-19 samples from the United States, Italy and Spain. T cells, B-cell-depleted T cells, or PBMCs provided the cDNA or gDNA that served as material.

Original handling: Estimates of nucleated cell counts were drawn from the amplification of reference gene primers. Clones were sequenced by immunoSEQ multiplex PCR, and TCRdb holds only the in-frame ones, with some missing. Clone size and the V and J calls come from that table; the DNA yielded D and trimming. The sample lists about 93,000 clones, 90% seen once, with less than 2% in the top ten. This CDR3 is 14 amino acids long. In germline, CDR1 is SGHAT, CDR2 FQNNGV. The J segment lost 7 bases and the V segment lost 0 bases, leaving 2 bases of the junction unmatched. The gene calls are TRBV11-2 and TRBJ2-2; 7 positions agree with TRBD1. Sequencing was carried out using peripheral blood. The sequence derives from a human donor with active COVID-19. The donor label of this sample is uncertain. DNA of the CDR3: TGTGCCAGCAGCTTAGAACAGGGGATCGGGGAGCTGTTTTTT. Residues: CASSLEQGIGELFF.